This TCR beta chain emerged from a study of control samples from healthy donors and cancer patients. This clone was found once. An end of the junction does not agree with germline; a read error may underlie this. The method was immunoSEQ multiplex PCR; TCRdb's version includes in-frame clones alone and lacks a portion of them. Here the sample spans 400,000 to 450,000 clones, 90% being singletons. Material: PBMCs. The TCR originated in a middle-aged man with head and neck cancer.

CDR3 protein: CASREGRNTEAFF. The CDR3 DNA is TGTGCCAGCAGAGAAGGGAGGAACACTGAAGCTTTCTTT. This chain connects TRBV2 to TRBJ1-1, with no clear D. This CDR3 has 13 residues. Germline values: CDR1 SNHLY, CDR2 FYNNEI.